These T cell receptor beta chains were read from a single sample in a study of CD8 T cells in Susac syndrome. TCRdb re-analysed the immunoSEQ multiplex PCR reads in MiXCR, keeping a single row per CDR3 protein. The sample has some 99,000 distinct CDR3 sequences; just under 95% are singletons. The sequencing sample was made of CD4+ T cells from PBMCs. These receptors originate from a human donor with Susac syndrome. The conserved cysteine and the conserved F or W are not part of the CDR3 here. Clone size is shown for a subset of rows, as once, few, many or a class of expanded clone.

v_gene	abundance	j_gene	len	CDR3aa
TRBV30	once	TRBJ2-3	11	ACGLSQGDTQY
TRBV30	NA	TRBJ1-6	11	AWRRGRDSPLH
TRBV12-3/TRBV12-4	few	TRBJ2-4	12	ASSLQGAKNIQY
TRBV7-3	few	TRBJ2-3	13	ASSSTGTSTDTQY
TRBV25-1	NA	TRBJ1-1	10	ASSEYGTEAF
TRBV29-1	NA	TRBJ1-2	12	SVEDQRGGLGYT
TRBV10-3	NA	TRBJ2-3	10	ASKGVTDTQY
TRBV7-3	NA	TRBJ2-5	11	ASSRGSLETQY
TRBV2	NA	TRBJ2-1	11	ASRILQGTSAI
TRBV29-1	NA	TRBJ2-7	13	SVEGHDRATYEQY
TRBV12-3/TRBV12-4	NA	TRBJ2-5	13	ASSFGQRFQETQY
TRBV7-2	NA	TRBJ2-3	12	ASSLGLRADTQY
TRBV5-4	NA	TRBJ1-2	14	ASRLGAQADYYGYT
TRBV21-1	NA	TRBJ2-7	11	ASRGTMDYEQY
TRBV7-9	NA	TRBJ1-2	11	ASSLDGRDGYT
TRBV7-2	NA	TRBJ2-5	13	ASSSGTGYQETQY
TRBV9	NA	TRBJ2-5	15	ASSVAGHGGAQETQY
TRBV5-1	NA	TRBJ2-5	11	ASRGLGEETQY
TRBV12-3/TRBV12-4	NA	TRBJ2-1	11	ASSFDSYNEQF
TRBV30	once	TRBJ2-5	15	AWSRPTGQGIDETQY
TRBV27	NA	TRBJ1-1	16	ASSLFFPGQSLNTEAF
TRBV5-1	NA	TRBJ1-6	13	ASSLVEGGNSPLH
TRBV4-2	once	TRBJ2-7	14	ASSLGVGQGVDEQY
TRBV28	NA	TRBJ2-5	12	ASSSGGSQETQY
TRBV7-2	NA	TRBJ1-2	12	ASSLGGTDYGYT
TRBV20-1	NA	TRBJ2-1	12	SAKGGTSYNEQF
TRBV14	NA	TRBJ2-1	13	ASSQDGLWDNEQF
TRBV28	NA	TRBJ2-3	13	ASSSGAIGTDTQY
TRBV7-6	once	TRBJ2-3	15	ASSFRLAGDLGDTQY
TRBV6-6	NA	TRBJ2-1	9	ASTQNGEQF
TRBV18	NA	TRBJ1-6	13	ASSPNGQQTSPLH
TRBV19	once	TRBJ1-5	15	ASSIGGAGGSNQPQH
TRBV20-1	NA	TRBJ1-2	12	SADRQGAVYGYT